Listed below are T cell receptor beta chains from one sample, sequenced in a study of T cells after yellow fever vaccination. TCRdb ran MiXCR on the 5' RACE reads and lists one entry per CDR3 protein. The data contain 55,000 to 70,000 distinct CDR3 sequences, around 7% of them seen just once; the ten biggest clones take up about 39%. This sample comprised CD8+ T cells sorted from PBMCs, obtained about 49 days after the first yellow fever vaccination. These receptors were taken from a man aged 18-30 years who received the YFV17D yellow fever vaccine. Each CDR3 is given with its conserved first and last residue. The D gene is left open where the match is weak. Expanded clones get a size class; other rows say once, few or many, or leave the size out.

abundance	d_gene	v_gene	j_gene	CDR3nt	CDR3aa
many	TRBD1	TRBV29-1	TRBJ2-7	TGCAGCGTTGAACATCCGGGACAGGCCTACGAGCAGTACTTC	CSVEHPGQAYEQYF
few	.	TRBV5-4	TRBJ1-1	TGTGCCAGCAGCTGGGATCTGGGTGGAACTAGCAAAGCTTTCTTT	CASSWDLGGTSKAFF
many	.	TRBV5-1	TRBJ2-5	TGCGCCAGCAGCTTGGGAGACGGAAGAATAGAGACCCAGTACTTC	CASSLGDGRIETQYF
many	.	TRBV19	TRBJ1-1	TGTGCCAGCGAAGGTGGGCAGGAAGCTTTCTTT	CASEGGQEAFF
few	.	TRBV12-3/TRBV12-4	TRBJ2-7	TGTGCCAGCAGCCAGACAGGCGGCGAGCAGTACTTC	CASSQTGGEQYF
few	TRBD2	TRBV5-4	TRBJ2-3	TGTGCCAGCAGCGCACCCCCACTAGCGGGGGCTAGCACAGATACGCAGTATTTT	CASSAPPLAGASTDTQYF
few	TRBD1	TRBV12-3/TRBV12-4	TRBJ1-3	TGTGCCAGCAGCTCCGGGGGGGACAGGGCCCGACGGACCATATATTTT	CASSSGGDRARRTIYF
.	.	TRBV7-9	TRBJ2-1	TGTGCCAGGAGCCCCGAGCGCCGGCACAATGAGCAGTTCTTC	CARSPERRHNEQFF
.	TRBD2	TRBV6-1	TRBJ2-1	TGTGCCAGCAGTGAAGAACTAGCGGGGAGCTCCTACAATGAGCAGTTCTTC	CASSEELAGSSYNEQFF
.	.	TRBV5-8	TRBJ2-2	TGTGCCAGCAGCTCCGGGGACCTCGGCTGGGGGGAGCTGTTTTTT	CASSSGDLGWGELFF
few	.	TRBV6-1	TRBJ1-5	TGTGCCAGCAGTCCGGGATCCAATCAGCCCCAGCATTTT	CASSPGSNQPQHF
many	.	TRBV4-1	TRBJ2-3	TGCGCCAGCAGCCAGGCAGACACAGATACGCAGTATTTT	CASSQADTDTQYF
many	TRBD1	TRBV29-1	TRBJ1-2	TGCAGCGTTTCCCAGGGGGCGAGTGTCGGCTATGGCTACACCTTC	CSVSQGASVGYGYTF
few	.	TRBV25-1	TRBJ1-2	TGTGCCAGCAGTGAATCCCACCCGTTCGGCTACACCTTC	CASSESHPFGYTF
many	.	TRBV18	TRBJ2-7	TGTGCCAGCTCACCACCGCTCGGAGGCTACGAGCAGTACTTC	CASSPPLGGYEQYF
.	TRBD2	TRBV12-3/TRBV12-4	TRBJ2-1	TGTGCCAGCAGTTTAGTAGGCGGGGGGGAATACAATGAGCAGTTCTTC	CASSLVGGGEYNEQFF
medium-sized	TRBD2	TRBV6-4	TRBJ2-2	TGTGCCAGCAGTAGCGGGGACACCGGGGAGCTGTTTTTT	CASSSGDTGELFF
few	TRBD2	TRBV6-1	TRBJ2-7	TGTGCCAGCAGCCAAGCCGCGGGGGGCTTCCTGGCGCAGTACTTC	CASSQAAGGFLAQYF
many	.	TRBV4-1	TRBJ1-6	TGCGCCAGCAGCCTTGGTACGGACCTAAATTCACCCCTCCACTTT	CASSLGTDLNSPLHF
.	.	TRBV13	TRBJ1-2	TGTGCCAGCAGCCCCGCCGGGATGTCTAACTATGGCTACACCTTC	CASSPAGMSNYGYTF
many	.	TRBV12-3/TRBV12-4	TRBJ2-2	TGTGCCAGCAGTTTGGGATCCCACACCGGGGAGCTGTTTTTT	CASSLGSHTGELFF
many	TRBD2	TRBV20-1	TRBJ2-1	TGCAGTGTGCTAGCGGTTACCTACAATGAGCAGTTCTTC	CSVLAVTYNEQFF